The subject of this entry is one T cell receptor beta chain. Its antigen is unknown. Time point meaning: persistent/refractory GD, antithyroid drugs over 5 years with positive TRAb. PBMCs provided the RNA from which the TCR library was made. Graves' disease was diagnosed by American Thyroid Association guidelines. These data come from a study of regulatory T cells in long-lasting Graves disease. Study-level results: Persistent Graves' patients showed a TCR diversity that was lower than that of newly diagnosed ones. Persistent disease preferred TRBV28, TRBJ1-2 and TRBJ2-5.

TCR beta libraries were built with iRepertoire HTBI primers and Arm-PCR of CDR3 regions. TCRdb independently ran MiXCR on the multiplex PCR reads; one entry per CDR3 protein. The table lists about 470,000 distinct CDR3 sequences, about 22% of them singletons. Trimming pared 0 bases from V and 6 bases from J, leaving 10 bases between. The CDR3 contains 14 residues. Germline CDR1 is SGHKS and CDR2 is YYEKEE (reference sequence). The sequenced sample was peripheral blood mononuclear cells (PBMCs), obtained when the disease was refractory, from a patient treated with antithyroid drugs. The TCR comes from a female donor with Graves disease. This chain connects TRBV5-5 to TRBJ1-5, with D unclear. The CDR3 DNA follows: TGTGCCAGCAGCTTGGAAGGGTCAGGTCAGCCCCAGCATTTT. This encodes CASSLEGSGQPQHF.